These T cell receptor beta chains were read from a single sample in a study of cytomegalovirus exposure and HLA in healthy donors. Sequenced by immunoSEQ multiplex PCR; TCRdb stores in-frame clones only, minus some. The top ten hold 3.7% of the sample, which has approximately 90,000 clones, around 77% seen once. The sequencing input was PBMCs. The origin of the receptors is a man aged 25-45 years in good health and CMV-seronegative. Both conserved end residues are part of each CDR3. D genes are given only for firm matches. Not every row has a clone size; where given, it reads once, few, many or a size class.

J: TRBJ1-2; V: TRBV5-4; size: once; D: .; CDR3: CASSPGGFGGYTF; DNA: TGTGCCAGCAGCCCAGGCGGGTTCGGGGGCTACACCTTC
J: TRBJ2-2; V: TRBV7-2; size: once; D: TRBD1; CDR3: CATETGSGTGELFF; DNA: TGTGCCACAGAGACAGGGTCGGGCACCGGGGAGCTGTTTTTT
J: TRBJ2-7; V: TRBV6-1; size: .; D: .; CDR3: CASEGFSYEQYF; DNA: TGTGCCAGCGAGGGATTCTCCTACGAGCAGTACTTC
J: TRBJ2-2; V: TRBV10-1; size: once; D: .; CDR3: CASSESKGGPGELFF; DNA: TGCGCCAGCAGTGAGTCGAAAGGGGGTCCCGGGGAGCTGTTTTTT
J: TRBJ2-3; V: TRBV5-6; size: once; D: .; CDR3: CASSRRGSTDTQYF; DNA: TGTGCCAGCAGCCGCAGGGGAAGCACAGATACGCAGTATTTT
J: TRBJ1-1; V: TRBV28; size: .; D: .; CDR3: CASFSVGTEAFF; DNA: TGTGCCAGCTTCTCGGTCGGCACTGAAGCTTTCTTT
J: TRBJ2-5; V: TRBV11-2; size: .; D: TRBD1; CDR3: CASSLGQGSGSVGETQYF; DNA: TGTGCCAGCAGCTTAGGACAGGGGTCTGGCTCAGTGGGAGAGACCCAGTACTTC
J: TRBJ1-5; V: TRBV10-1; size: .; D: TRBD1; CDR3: CASSEASGRGQGWNQPQHF; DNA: TGCGCCAGCAGTGAGGCTAGCGGGAGGGGACAGGGGTGGAATCAGCCCCAGCATTTT
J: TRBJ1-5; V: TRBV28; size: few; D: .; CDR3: CASTRGANNQPQHF; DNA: TGTGCCAGCACGCGGGGGGCGAACAATCAGCCCCAGCATTTT
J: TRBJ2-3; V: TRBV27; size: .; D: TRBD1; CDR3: CASRLQGASPVGTQYF; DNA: TGTGCCAGCAGACTTCAGGGGGCATCCCCGGTGGGGACGCAGTATTTT
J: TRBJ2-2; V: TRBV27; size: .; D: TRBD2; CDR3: CASSSTSGANTGELFF; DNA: TGTGCCAGCAGCTCGACTAGCGGAGCGAACACCGGGGAGCTGTTTTTT
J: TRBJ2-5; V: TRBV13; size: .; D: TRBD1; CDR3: CASSRGQGAGETQYF; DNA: TGTGCCAGCAGCCGGGGACAGGGCGCGGGGGAGACCCAGTACTTC
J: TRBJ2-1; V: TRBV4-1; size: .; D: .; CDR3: CASSQGLYNEQFF; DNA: TGCGCCAGCAGCCAAGGGCTCTACAATGAGCAGTTCTTC
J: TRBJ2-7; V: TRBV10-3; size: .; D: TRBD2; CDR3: CAISDMLADYEQYF; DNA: TGTGCCATCAGTGACATGCTAGCGGACTACGAGCAGTACTTC
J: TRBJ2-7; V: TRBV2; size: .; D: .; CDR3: CASRYSSYEQYF; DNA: TGTGCCAGCCGATATAGCTCCTACGAGCAGTACTTC
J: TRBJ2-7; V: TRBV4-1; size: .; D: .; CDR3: CASSQAPATTPLDEQYF; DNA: TGCGCCAGCAGCCAAGCCCCCGCGACTACCCCCTTGGACGAGCAGTACTTC
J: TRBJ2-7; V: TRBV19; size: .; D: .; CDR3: CASSITAGSYDEQYF; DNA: TGTGCCAGTAGTATCACCGCAGGGTCCTACGATGAGCAGTACTTC
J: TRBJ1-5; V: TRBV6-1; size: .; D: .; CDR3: CASTSGGRNQPQHF; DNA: TGTGCCAGCACCTCGGGGGGGCGTAATCAGCCCCAGCATTTT
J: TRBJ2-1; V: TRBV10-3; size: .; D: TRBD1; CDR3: CAISEETGGWKNEQFF; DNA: TGTGCCATCAGTGAGGAAACAGGGGGCTGGAAGAATGAGCAGTTCTTC
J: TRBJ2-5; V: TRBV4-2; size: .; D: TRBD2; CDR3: CASSLLSGTSGGATQETQYF; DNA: TGTGCCAGCAGCCTTCTATCCGGGACTAGCGGGGGGGCTACTCAAGAGACCCAGTACTTC
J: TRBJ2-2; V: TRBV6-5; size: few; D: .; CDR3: CASSPVRTGELFF; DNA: TGTGCCAGCAGCCCCGTCCGCACCGGGGAGCTGTTTTTT
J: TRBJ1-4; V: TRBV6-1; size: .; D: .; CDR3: CASSDNEGSGEKLFF; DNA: TGTGCCAGCAGTGATAATGAGGGTTCGGGGGAAAAACTGTTTTTT
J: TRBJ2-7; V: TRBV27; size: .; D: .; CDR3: CASSLVPGTFFEQYF; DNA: TGTGCTAGCAGTTTAGTTCCCGGGACATTCTTCGAGCAGTACTTC
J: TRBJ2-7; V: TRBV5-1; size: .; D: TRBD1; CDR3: CASSPEPGQGYEQYF; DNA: TGCGCTAGCAGCCCGGAACCGGGACAGGGCTACGAGCAGTACTTC
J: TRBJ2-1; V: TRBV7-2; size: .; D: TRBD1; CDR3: CASSSGTGIHNEQFF; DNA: TGTGCCAGCAGCTCGGGGACAGGGATCCACAATGAGCAGTTCTTC
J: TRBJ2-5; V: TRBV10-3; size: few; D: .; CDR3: CAISGMGETQYF; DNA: TGTGCCATCTCGGGGATGGGAGAGACCCAGTACTTC
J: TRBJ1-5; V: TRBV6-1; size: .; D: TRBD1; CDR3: CASSDISGTGNQPQHF; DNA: TGTGCCAGCAGTGATATCTCGGGGACAGGGAATCAGCCCCAGCATTTT
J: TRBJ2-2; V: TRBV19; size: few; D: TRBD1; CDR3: CASSYQGAYTGELFF; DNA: TGTGCCAGTAGTTACCAGGGGGCATACACCGGGGAGCTGTTTTTT
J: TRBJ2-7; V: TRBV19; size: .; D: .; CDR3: CASSIRPGQSYEQYF; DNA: TGTGCCAGTAGTATTCGTCCGGGTCAATCCTACGAGCAGTACTTC
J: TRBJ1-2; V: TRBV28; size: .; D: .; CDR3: CASSFRMTGYGYTF; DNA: TGTGCCAGCAGTTTCCGGATGACAGGTTATGGCTACACCTTC
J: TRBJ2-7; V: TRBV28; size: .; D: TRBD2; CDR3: CASSPPSGAGVEQYF; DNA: TGTGCCAGCAGTCCCCCCTCCGGGGCGGGGGTCGAGCAGTACTTC
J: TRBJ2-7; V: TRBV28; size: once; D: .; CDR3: CASSSNYEQYF; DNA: TGTGCCAGCAGTTCAAACTACGAGCAGTACTTC
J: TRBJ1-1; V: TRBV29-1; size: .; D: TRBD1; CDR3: CSVYRDRLNTEAFF; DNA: TGCAGCGTTTACCGGGACAGGTTGAACACTGAAGCTTTCTTT
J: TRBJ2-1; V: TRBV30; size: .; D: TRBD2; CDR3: CAWSSGRVYNEQFF; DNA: TGTGCCTGGAGTAGCGGGAGAGTCTACAATGAGCAGTTCTTC